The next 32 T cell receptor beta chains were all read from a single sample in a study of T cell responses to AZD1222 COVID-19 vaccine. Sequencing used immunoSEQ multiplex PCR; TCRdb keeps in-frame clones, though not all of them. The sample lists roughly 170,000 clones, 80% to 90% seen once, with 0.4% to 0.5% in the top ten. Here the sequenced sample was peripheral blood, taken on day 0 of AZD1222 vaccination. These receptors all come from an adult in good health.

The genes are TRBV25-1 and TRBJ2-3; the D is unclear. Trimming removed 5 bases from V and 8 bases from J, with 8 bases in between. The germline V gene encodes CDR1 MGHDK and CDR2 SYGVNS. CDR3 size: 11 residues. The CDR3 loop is CASSQRGTQYF. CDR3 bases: TGTGCCAGCAGTCAACGTGGTACGCAGTATTTT.

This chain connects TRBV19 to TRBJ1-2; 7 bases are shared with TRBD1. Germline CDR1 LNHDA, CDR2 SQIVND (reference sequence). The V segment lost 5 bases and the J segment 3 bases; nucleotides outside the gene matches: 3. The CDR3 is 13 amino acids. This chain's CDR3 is CASSPQGDYGYTF. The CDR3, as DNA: TGTGCCAGTAGTCCCCAGGGGGACTATGGCTACACCTTC.

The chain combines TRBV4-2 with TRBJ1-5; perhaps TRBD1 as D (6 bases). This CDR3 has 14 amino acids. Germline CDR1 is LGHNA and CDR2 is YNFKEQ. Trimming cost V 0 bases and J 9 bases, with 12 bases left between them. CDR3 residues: CASSQDGPQGPQHF. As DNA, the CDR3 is TGTGCCAGCAGCCAAGACGGCCCACAGGGGCCCCAGCATTTT.

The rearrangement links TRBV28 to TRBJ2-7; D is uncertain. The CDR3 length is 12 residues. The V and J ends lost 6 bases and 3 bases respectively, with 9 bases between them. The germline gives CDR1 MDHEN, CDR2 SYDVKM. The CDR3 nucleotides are TGTGCCAGCAGCGTGGGAAACTACGAGCAGTACTTC. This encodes CASSVGNYEQYF.

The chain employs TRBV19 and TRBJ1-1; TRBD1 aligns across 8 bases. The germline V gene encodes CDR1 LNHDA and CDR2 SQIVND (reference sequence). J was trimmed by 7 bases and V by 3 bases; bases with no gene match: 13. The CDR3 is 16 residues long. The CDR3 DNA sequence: TGTGCCAGTAGTATCCCGGGACAGGTTGGGCGTAGTGAAGCTTTCTTT. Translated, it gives CASSIPGQVGRSEAFF.

The DNA for the CDR3 is TGTGCCATCAGTGAGGCAGGGAGTAATTCACCCCTCCACTTT. This codes for CAISEAGSNSPLHF. The rearrangement uses TRBV10-3 and TRBJ1-6; maybe TRBD1 (5 bases). Germline assignment: CDR1 ENHRY and CDR2 SYGVKD. Trimming pared 2 bases from V and 6 bases from J, leaving 8 bases between. The CDR3 sequence is 14 residues long.

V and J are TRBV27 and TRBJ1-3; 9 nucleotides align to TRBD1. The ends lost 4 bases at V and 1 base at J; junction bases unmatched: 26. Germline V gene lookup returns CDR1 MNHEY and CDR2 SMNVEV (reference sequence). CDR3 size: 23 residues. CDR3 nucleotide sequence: TGTGCCAGCAGTTCTCACGCCGGGACAGGGTTCTCCGCCATGGTCGTGTCTGGAAACACCATATATTTT. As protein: CASSSHAGTGFSAMVVSGNTIYF.

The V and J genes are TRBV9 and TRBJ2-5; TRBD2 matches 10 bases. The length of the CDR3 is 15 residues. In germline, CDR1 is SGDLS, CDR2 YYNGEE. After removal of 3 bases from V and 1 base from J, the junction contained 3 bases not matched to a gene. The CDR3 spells CASSGSGRPQETQYF. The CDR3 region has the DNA TGTGCCAGCAGCGGTAGCGGGAGGCCCCAAGAGACCCAGTACTTC.

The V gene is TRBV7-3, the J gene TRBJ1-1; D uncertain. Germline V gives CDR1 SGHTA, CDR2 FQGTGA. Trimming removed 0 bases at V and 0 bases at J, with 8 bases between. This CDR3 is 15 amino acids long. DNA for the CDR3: TGTGCCAGCAGCTTAACCGCACAGATGAACACTGAAGCTTTCTTT. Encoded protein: CASSLTAQMNTEAFF.

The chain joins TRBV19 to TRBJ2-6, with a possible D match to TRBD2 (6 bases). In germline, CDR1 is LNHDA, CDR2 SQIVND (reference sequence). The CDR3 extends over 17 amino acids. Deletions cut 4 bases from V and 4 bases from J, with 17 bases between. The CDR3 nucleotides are TGTGCCAGTAGTAATCCGGGGGACCTTGGGGGGGCCAACGTCCTGACTTTC. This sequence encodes CASSNPGDLGGANVLTF.

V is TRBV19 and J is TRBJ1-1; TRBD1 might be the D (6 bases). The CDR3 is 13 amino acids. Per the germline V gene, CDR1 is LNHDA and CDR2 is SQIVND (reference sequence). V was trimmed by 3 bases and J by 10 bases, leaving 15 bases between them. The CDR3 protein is CASSIGQGFGAFF. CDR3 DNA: TGTGCCAGTAGTATTGGGCAGGGGTTCGGAGCTTTCTTT.

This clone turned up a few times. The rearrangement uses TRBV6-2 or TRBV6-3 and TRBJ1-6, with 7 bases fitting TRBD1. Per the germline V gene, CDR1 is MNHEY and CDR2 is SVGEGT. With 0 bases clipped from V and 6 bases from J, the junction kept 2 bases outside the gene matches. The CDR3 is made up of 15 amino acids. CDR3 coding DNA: TGTGCCAGCAGTTACTCCAGGGGGACTAATTCACCCCTCCACTTT. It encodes CASSYSRGTNSPLHF.

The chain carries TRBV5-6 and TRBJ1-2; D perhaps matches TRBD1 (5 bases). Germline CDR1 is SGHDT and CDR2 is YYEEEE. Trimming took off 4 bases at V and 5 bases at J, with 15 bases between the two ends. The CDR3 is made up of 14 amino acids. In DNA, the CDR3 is TGTGCCAGCAGCCCAGGGAAAAACCCTTATGGCTACACCTTC. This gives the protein CASSPGKNPYGYTF.

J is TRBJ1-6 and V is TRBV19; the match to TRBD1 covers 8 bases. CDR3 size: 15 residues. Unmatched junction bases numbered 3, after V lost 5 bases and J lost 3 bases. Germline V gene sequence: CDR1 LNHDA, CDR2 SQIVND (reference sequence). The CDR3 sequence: CASSSGQGYNSPLHF. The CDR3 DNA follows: TGTGCCAGTAGTTCAGGACAGGGCTATAATTCACCCCTCCACTTT.

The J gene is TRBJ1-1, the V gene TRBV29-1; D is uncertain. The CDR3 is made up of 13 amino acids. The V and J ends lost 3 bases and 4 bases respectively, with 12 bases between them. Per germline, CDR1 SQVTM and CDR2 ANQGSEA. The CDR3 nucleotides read TGCAGCGTTGATGGGCTATCAGTCACTGAAGCTTTCTTT. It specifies CSVDGLSVTEAFF.

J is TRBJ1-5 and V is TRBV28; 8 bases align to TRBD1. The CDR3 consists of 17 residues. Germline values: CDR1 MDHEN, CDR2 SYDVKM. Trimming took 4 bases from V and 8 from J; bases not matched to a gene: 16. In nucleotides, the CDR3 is TGTGCCAGCAGTTCTCCCGAGGACAGGGCCCTAGGCAAGCCCCAGCATTTT. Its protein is CASSSPEDRALGKPQHF.

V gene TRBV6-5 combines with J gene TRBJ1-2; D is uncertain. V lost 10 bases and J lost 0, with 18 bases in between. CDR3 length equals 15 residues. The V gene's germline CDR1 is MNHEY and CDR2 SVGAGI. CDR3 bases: TGTGCCATCCTCGGCTGGCAGGAAGCTAACTATGGCTACACCTTC. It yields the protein CAILGWQEANYGYTF.

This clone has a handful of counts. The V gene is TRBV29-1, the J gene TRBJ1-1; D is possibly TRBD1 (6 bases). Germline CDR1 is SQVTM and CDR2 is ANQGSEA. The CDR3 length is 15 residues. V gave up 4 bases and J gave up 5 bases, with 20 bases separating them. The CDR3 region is CSVAPRGGLGTEAFF. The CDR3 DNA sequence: TGCAGCGTTGCCCCCCGGGGGGGGCTTGGGACTGAAGCTTTCTTT. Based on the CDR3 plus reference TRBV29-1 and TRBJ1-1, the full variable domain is SAVISQKPSRDICQRGTSLTIQCQVDSQVTMMFWYRQQPGQSLTLIATANQGSEATYESGFVIDKFPISRPNLTFSTLTVSNMSPEDSSIYLCSVAPRGGLGTEAFFGQGTRLTVV.

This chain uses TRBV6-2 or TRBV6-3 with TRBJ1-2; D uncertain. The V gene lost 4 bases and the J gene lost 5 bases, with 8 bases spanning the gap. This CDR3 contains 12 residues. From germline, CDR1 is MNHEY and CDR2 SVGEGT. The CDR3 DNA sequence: TGTGCCAGCAGTTCCGAGTCGTATGGCTACACCTTC. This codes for CASSSESYGYTF.

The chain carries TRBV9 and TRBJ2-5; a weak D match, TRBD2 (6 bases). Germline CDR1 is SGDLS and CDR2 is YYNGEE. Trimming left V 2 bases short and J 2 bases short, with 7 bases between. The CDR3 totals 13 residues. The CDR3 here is CASSVGTQETQYF. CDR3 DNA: TGTGCCAGCAGCGTCGGGACTCAAGAGACCCAGTACTTC.

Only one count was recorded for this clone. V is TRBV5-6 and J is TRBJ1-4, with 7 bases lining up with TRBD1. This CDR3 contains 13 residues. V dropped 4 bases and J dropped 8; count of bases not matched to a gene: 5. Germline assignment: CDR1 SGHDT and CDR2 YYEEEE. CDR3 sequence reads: CASSLGQEEKLFF. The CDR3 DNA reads TGTGCCAGCAGCCTCGGACAGGAAGAAAAACTGTTTTTT.

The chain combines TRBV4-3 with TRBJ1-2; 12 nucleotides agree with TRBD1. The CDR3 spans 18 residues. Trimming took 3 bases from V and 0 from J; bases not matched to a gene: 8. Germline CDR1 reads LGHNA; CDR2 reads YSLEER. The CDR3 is CASSQGTGGDLANYGYTF. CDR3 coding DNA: TGCGCCAGCAGCCAGGGGACAGGGGGCGATTTAGCTAACTATGGCTACACCTTC.

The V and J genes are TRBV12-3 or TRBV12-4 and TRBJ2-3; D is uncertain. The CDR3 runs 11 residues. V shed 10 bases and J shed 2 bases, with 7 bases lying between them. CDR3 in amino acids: CAIGLTDTQYF. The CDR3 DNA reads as TGTGCCATCGGTCTCACAGATACGCAGTATTTT.

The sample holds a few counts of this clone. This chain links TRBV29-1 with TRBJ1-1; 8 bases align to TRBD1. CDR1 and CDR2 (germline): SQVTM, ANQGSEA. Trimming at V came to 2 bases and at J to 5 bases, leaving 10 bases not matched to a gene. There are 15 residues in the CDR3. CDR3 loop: CSVELPRTGGTEAFF. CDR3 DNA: TGCAGCGTTGAACTGCCTCGTACAGGGGGTACTGAAGCTTTCTTT. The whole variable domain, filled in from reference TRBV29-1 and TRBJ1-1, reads SAVISQKPSRDICQRGTSLTIQCQVDSQVTMMFWYRQQPGQSLTLIATANQGSEATYESGFVIDKFPISRPNLTFSTLTVSNMSPEDSSIYLCSVELPRTGGTEAFFGQGTRLTVV.

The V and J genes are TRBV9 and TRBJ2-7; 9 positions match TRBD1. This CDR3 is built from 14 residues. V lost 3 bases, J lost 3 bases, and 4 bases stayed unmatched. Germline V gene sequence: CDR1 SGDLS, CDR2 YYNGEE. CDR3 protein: CASSATGGNYEQYF. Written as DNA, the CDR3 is TGTGCCAGCAGCGCCACAGGGGGCAACTACGAGCAGTACTTC.

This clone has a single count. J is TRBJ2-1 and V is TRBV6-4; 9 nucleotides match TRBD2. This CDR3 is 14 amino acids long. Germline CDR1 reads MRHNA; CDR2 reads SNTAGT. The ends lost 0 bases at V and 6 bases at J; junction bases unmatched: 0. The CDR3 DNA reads TGTGCCAGCAGTGACTCTAGCGGGGGCAATGAGCAGTTCTTC. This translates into CASSDSSGGNEQFF.

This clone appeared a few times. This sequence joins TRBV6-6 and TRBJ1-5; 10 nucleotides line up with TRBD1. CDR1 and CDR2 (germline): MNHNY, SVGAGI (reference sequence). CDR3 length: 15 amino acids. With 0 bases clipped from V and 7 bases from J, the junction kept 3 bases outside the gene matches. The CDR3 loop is CASSYSGTGEQPQHF. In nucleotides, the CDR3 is TGTGCCAGCAGTTACTCCGGGACAGGGGAACAGCCCCAGCATTTT.

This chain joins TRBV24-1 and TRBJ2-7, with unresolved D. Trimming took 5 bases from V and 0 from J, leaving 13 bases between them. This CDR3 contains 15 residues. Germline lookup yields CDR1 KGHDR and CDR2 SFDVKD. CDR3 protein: CATSAQAAASYEQYF. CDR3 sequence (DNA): TGTGCCACCAGTGCCCAGGCGGCAGCCTCCTACGAGCAGTACTTC.

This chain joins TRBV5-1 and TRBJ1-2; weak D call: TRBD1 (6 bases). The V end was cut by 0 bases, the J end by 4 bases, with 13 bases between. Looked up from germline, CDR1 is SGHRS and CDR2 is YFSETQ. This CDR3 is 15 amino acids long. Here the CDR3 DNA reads TGCGCCAGCAGCTTGGTTGAAGGGGGGGCCTATGGCTACACCTTC. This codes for CASSLVEGGAYGYTF.

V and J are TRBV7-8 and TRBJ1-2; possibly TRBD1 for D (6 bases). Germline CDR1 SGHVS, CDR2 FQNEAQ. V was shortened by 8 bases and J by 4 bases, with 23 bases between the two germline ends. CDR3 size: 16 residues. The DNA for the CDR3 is TGTGCCAGCTCGGGGGTCGAACAGGGTATTTTCTATGGCTACACCTTC. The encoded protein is CASSGVEQGIFYGYTF.

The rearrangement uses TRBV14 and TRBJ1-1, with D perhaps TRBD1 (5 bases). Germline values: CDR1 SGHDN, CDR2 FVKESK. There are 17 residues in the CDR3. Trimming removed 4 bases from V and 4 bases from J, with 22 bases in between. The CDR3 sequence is CASSPPGRKSGGTEAFF. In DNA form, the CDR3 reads TGTGCCAGCAGCCCGCCGGGACGGAAATCAGGTGGCACTGAAGCTTTCTTT.

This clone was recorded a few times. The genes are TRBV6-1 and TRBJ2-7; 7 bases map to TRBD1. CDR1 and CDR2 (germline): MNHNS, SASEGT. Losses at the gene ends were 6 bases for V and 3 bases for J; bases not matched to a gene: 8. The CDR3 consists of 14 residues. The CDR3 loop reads CASRLGQVVYEQYF. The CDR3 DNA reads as TGTGCCAGCAGACTCGGACAGGTGGTCTACGAGCAGTACTTC.